This entry is about one TCR beta chain. Its antigen is as yet unknown. The data are from a study of cytomegalovirus exposure and HLA in healthy donors. Study-wide context: An early data release held some 85 million unique TCRs from HLA-typed donors. Study-wide results and caveats: According to an earlier analysis, most TCR beta V segments yielded productive rearrangements about 90% or about 30% of the time. Cytomegalovirus association was assigned to over 150 TCR beta chains. The authors excluded some V segments, including TRBV6-2 and TRBV6-3, as indistinguishable.

This CDR3 spans 13 amino acids. Germline CDR1 is MDHEN and CDR2 is SYDVKM. J gave up 7 bases and V 9 bases, and 11 bases lay outside the gene matches. PCR employed 60 Vbeta and 13 Jbeta primers. The repertoire was sequenced with immunoSEQ multiplex PCR; TCRdb's copy has only in-frame clones and lacks some. Seen here are 170,000 or so clones, around nine tenths observed once, and the top ten hold roughly 1.8%. What was sequenced was PBMCs. This TCR derives from a woman younger than 30 in good health and CMV-seronegative. The chain links TRBV28 to TRBJ1-2; 7 bases align to TRBD1. The CDR3 DNA reads as TGTGCCAGTAAACAGGGGATAAACGGTGGCTACACCTTC. Its protein product is CASKQGINGGYTF.